This TCR beta chain was observed in a study of blood T cell repertoires in COVID-19. Study in general: Sources were T cells, B-cell-depleted T cells, or PBMCs; the material itself was cDNA or gDNA.

Original processing notes: Amplified reference gene primers provided the basis for estimating nucleated cell counts. Sequenced by immunoSEQ multiplex PCR; TCRdb stores in-frame clones only, minus some. Clonal size and the V and J genes are those of that table, whereas D and trimming came from the DNA. The data show around 480,000 clones, with roughly 90% seen just once and 0.7% held by the top ten. Grouping used clinical history reported by participants in a survey and questionnaire. In Cohort 3, a recovered donor had either two negative PCRs, clearance, or symptom resolution. The CDR3 totals 13 residues. V lost 0 bases to trimming and J lost 4 bases, with 9 bases between them. In germline, CDR1 is GTSNPN, CDR2 SVGIG (reference sequence).

Source material: PBMCs or T cells enriched from blood (not recorded which). The clonotype was recovered from a woman aged 18-29 years who had recovered from COVID-19. The chain employs TRBV30 and TRBJ1-2; D is uncertain. CDR3 sequence reads: CAWSVRFGYGYTF. As DNA, the CDR3 is TGTGCCTGGAGTGTACGGTTTGGCTATGGCTACACCTTC. Together with reference TRBV30 and TRBJ1-2, the CDR3 gives the full variable domain: SQTIHQWPATLVQPVGSPLSLECTVEGTSNPNLYWYRQAAGRGLQLLFYSVGIGQISSEVPQNLSASRPQDRQFILSSKKLLLSDSGFYLCAWSVRFGYGYTFGSGTRLTVV.